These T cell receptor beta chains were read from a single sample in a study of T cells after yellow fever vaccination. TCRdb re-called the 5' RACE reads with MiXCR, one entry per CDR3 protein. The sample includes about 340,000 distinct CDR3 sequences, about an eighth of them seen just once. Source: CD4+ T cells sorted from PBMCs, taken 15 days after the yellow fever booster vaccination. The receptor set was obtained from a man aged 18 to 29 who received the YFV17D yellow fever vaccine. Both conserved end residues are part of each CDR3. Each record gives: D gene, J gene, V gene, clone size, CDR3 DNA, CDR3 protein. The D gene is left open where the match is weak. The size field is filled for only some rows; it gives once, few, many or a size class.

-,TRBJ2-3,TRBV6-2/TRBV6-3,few,TGTGCCAGCAGTTATGCACTAGCCGGCACAGATACGCAGTATTTT,CASSYALAGTDTQYF
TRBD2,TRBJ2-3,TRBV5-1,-,TGCGCCAGCAGCTTGGACCCCCCAGCGGGGGGGGGTGATACGCAGTATTTT,CASSLDPPAGGGDTQYF
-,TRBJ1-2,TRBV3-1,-,TGTGCCAGCAGCCAAGATTTCTTAAACTATGGCTACACCTTC,CASSQDFLNYGYTF
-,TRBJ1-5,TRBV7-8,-,TGTGCCAGCAGCTTAGGAGGCGCCAATCAGCCCCAGCATTTT,CASSLGGANQPQHF
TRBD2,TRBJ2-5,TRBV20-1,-,TGCAGTGCAGTCCTAGCTAGCGGGAGCCAAGAGACCCAGTACTTC,CSAVLASGSQETQYF
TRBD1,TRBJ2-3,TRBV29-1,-,TGCAGCGTTCGGGACAGAAGAACAGATACGCAGTATTTT,CSVRDRRTDTQYF
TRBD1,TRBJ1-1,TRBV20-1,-,TGCAGTGCTTATTACACAGGGGCCACTGAAGCTTTCTTT,CSAYYTGATEAFF
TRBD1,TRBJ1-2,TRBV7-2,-,TGTGCCAGCAGCTCCGGACCCCTACAGGGGGGCTATGGCTACACCTTC,CASSSGPLQGGYGYTF
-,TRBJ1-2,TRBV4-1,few,TGCGCCAGCAGCCAAGGGGGTTCCCTTAACTATGGCTACACCTTC,CASSQGGSLNYGYTF
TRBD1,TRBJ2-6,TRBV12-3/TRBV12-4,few,TGTGCCAGCAGTTTATGGGACAGGGGGCTGGCAGGGGCCAACGTCCTGACTTTC,CASSLWDRGLAGANVLTF
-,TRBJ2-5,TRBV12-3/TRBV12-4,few,TGTGCCAGCAGTTTAAGTTACAGGGAAGAGACCCAGTACTTC,CASSLSYREETQYF
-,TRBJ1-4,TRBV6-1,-,TGTGCCAGCAAGGGCTTCTTAAGCCGGGCTGAAAAACTGTTTTTT,CASKGFLSRAEKLFF
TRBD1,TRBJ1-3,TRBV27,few,TGTGCCAGCAGTTTATCCGGGACAGGGGGCAGAAACACCATATATTTT,CASSLSGTGGRNTIYF
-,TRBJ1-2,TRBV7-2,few,TGTGCCAGCACCGTGCGGGACCCTGGGGCCTATGGCTACACCTTC,CASTVRDPGAYGYTF
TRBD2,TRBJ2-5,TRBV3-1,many,TGTGCCAGCAGCCAAGGCCCGGGACTACAAGAGACCCAGTACTTC,CASSQGPGLQETQYF
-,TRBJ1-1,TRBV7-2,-,TGTGCCAGCAGACCTCAGGGGAACACTGAAGCTTTCTTT,CASRPQGNTEAFF
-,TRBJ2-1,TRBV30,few,TGTGCCTGGAGTGTAGGGGGGGCGAATGAGCAGTTCTTC,CAWSVGGANEQFF
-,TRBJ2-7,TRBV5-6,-,TGTGCCAGCAGCTACAGGGGAGGGTCCTACGAGCAGTACTTC,CASSYRGGSYEQYF
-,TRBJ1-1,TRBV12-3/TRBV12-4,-,TGTGCCAGCAGTTTTGGGGGGGCTCCCTTGGTGAACACTGAAGCTTTCTTT,CASSFGGAPLVNTEAFF
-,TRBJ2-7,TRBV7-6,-,TGTGCCAGCAGCCTCACGACAGCCTACGAGCAGTACTTC,CASSLTTAYEQYF
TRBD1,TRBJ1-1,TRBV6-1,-,TGTGCCAGCAGTCGGGGACAGGGAGTAATGGACACTGAAGCTTTCTTT,CASSRGQGVMDTEAFF
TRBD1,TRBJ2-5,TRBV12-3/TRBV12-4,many,TGTGCCAGCAGCCGAACAGGGGTCGCAGAGACCCAGTACTTC,CASSRTGVAETQYF
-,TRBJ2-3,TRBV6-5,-,TGTGCCACTGGACAAGTACCTGAGACTACGCAGTATTTT,CATGQVPETTQYF
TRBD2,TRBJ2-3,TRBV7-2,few,TGTGCCAGCAGCTTCAGAGCGGGGGGAGGGCGCACAGATACGCAGTATTTT,CASSFRAGGGRTDTQYF
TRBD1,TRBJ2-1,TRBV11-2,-,TGTGCCAGCAGCACCCGACAGGGGTGGAGGCAGTTCTTC,CASSTRQGWRQFF
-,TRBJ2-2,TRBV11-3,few,TGTGCCAGCAGCCTCCGACCGGACGGGGAGCTGTTTTTT,CASSLRPDGELFF
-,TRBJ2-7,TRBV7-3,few,TGTGCCAGCAGCTTGGGGCCGACCTCCTACGAGCAGTACTTC,CASSLGPTSYEQYF
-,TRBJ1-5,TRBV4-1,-,TGCGCCAGCAGCCAGACACCTTATCAGCCCCAGCATTTT,CASSQTPYQPQHF
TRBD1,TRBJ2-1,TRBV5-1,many,TGCGCCAGCAGCTTGGCCGGACAGGGGCCCGTGGATGAGCAGTTCTTC,CASSLAGQGPVDEQFF
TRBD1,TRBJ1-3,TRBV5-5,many,TGTGCCAGCAGCGACTACAGGGGCCGCTCTGGAAACACCATATATTTT,CASSDYRGRSGNTIYF
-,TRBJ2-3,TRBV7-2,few,TGTGCCAGCAGCCCCCAAGGTGGGACAGATACGCAGTATTTT,CASSPQGGTDTQYF
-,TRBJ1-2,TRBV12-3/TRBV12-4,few,TGTGCCAGCCATTTTCTGGAAGCAGGTGGCTACACCTTC,CASHFLEAGGYTF
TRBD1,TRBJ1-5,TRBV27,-,TGTGCCAGCAGTTCGAAGGGACAGGGACGTCAGCCCCAGCATTTT,CASSSKGQGRQPQHF
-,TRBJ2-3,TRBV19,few,TGTGCCAGTACTCCCGGCGGGGCGGGTACGCAGTATTTT,CASTPGGAGTQYF
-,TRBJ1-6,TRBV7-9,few,TGTGCCAGCAGCTTTTCGACAGTTAATTCACCCCTCCACTTT,CASSFSTVNSPLHF
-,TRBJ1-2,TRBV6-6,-,TGTGCCAGCATTCAATCGCAGAACTATGGCTACACCTTC,CASIQSQNYGYTF
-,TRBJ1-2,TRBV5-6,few,TGTGCCAGCAGCTTGCAGGGGTCGGGAGGCTACACCTTC,CASSLQGSGGYTF
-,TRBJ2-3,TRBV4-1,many,TGCGCCAGCAGCCTAGGACGGCGGGCTGATACGCAGTATTTT,CASSLGRRADTQYF
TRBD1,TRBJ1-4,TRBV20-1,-,TGCAGTGTGGGGAGGACAGGGTTTAATGAAAAACTGTTTTTT,CSVGRTGFNEKLFF
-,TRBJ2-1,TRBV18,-,TGTGCCAGCTCACCACAAGAAACTTACAATGAGCAGTTCTTC,CASSPQETYNEQFF
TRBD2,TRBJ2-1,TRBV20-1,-,TGCAGTGCCCCAAAGGGGGTAGCGGGGCCGAATGAGCAGTTCTTC,CSAPKGVAGPNEQFF
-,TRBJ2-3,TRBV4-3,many,TGCGCCAGCAGCCAAGCGGGGCTGACGGATACGCAGTATTTT,CASSQAGLTDTQYF
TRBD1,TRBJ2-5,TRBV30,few,TGTGCCTGGGGCCGGGACAGAATTTACCAAGAGACCCAGTACTTC,CAWGRDRIYQETQYF
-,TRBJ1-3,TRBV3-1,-,TGTGCCAGCAGCCACAGGGTCTCTGGAAACACCATATATTTT,CASSHRVSGNTIYF
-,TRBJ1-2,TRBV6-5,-,TGTGCCAGCAGCCCCGGACAGTATTATGGCTACACCTTC,CASSPGQYYGYTF
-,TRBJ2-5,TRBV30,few,TGTGCCTGGAGCCAACAAGAGACCCAGTACTTC,CAWSQQETQYF
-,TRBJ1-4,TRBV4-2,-,TGTGCCAGCAGCCAAGGGCAGCTTAATGAAAAACTGTTTTTT,CASSQGQLNEKLFF
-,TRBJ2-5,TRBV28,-,TGTGCCAGCAGCCCCGGGGGCGGTCTCCAAGAGACCCAGTACTTC,CASSPGGGLQETQYF
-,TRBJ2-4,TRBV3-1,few,TGTGCCAGCAGCCAACGTGACGGGAAAAACATTCAGTACTTC,CASSQRDGKNIQYF
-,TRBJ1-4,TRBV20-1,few,TGCAGTGCTAGACATATAACTGAAAAACTGTTTTTT,CSARHITEKLFF
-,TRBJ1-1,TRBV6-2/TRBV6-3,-,TGTGCCAGCAGTTCGGACAGTTACACTGAAGCTTTCTTT,CASSSDSYTEAFF
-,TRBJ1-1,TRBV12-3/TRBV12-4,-,TGTGCCAGCAGTTCGACAGGCGCCCTCACTGAAGCTTTCTTT,CASSSTGALTEAFF
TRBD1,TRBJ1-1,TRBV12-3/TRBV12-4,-,TGTGCCAGCATTCTCAGGGGGCCGTACACTGAAGCTTTCTTT,CASILRGPYTEAFF
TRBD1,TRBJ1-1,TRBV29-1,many,TGCAGCGTTGAAGAGGGGACAGTGAACACTGAAGCTTTCTTT,CSVEEGTVNTEAFF
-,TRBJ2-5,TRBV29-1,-,TGCAGCGTGGAGGGGGGCAATCAAGAGACCCAGTACTTC,CSVEGGNQETQYF
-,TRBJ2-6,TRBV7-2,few,TGTGCCAGCAGCTTAGGATTACAGAGCTCTGGGGCCAACGTCCTGACTTTC,CASSLGLQSSGANVLTF
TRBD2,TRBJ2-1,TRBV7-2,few,TGTGCCAGCAGCGACGTACTAGCGGCTGAGCAGTCCTTC,CASSDVLAAEQSF
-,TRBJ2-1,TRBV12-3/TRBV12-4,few,TGTGCCAGCAAGGGGGTCAGGGAGGGCAATGAGCAGTTCTTC,CASKGVREGNEQFF
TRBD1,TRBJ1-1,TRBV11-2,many,TGTGCCAGCAGCGTATCGTCACAGGGGGTAACTGAAGCTTTCTTT,CASSVSSQGVTEAFF
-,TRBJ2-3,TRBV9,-,TGTGCCAGCAGCGTAGCTTCAGTCACAGATACGCAGTATTTT,CASSVASVTDTQYF